A selection of T cell receptor beta chains follows, all from one sample in a study of PD-1 blockade in classical Hodgkin lymphoma. Repertoires were generated with immunoSEQ multiplex PCR, while TCRdb's copy carries only in-frame clones and drops some. This table holds 20,000 to 25,000 clones, over 70% found once. This material consisted of peripheral blood mononuclear cells (PBMCs), taken before the second cycle of nivolumab. These receptors all stem from a human donor with classical Hodgkin lymphoma. The CDR3 runs from the conserved cysteine through the conserved F or W. The D gene is left open where the match is weak. Clone size is not always given. Where it is, it says once, few, many or a class for expanded clones.

few,TRBV9,-,TRBJ2-2,CASSAGGSGELFF,TGTGCCAGCAGCGCCGGGGGCTCCGGGGAGCTGTTTTTT
-,TRBV28,-,TRBJ1-5,CASQNSNQPQHF,TGTGCCAGTCAAAATAGCAATCAGCCCCAGCATTTT
-,TRBV29-1,-,TRBJ2-7,CSVSGTRSSYEQYF,TGCAGCGTCTCCGGGACTCGGAGCTCCTACGAGCAGTACTTC
-,TRBV9,-,TRBJ2-5,CASSVAVKGVQETQYF,TGTGCCAGCAGCGTAGCCGTCAAGGGGGTCCAAGAGACCCAGTACTTC
-,TRBV10-3,-,TRBJ2-7,CAIRQGGSYEQYF,TGTGCCATCCGGCAGGGGGGGTCCTACGAGCAGTACTTC
-,TRBV6-5,-,TRBJ2-1,CASSYSRSDTPMKQFF,TGTGCCAGCAGTTACTCACGTTCGGACACCCCCATGAAACAGTTCTTC
-,TRBV7-2,TRBD1,TRBJ2-7,CASSFGQGTGGEQYF,TGTGCCAGCAGCTTCGGACAGGGCACGGGTGGCGAGCAGTACTTC
few,TRBV5-6,-,TRBJ1-5,CASSLTGFNQPQHF,TGTGCCAGCAGCCTCACAGGGTTCAATCAGCCCCAGCATTTT
-,TRBV9,TRBD1,TRBJ1-1,CASSLGQGLTGVTEAFF,TGTGCCAGCAGCTTAGGACAGGGACTAACAGGGGTGACTGAAGCTTTCTTT
-,TRBV18,-,TRBJ2-5,CASSPGGPAETQYF,TGTGCCAGCTCACCTGGAGGGCCGGCAGAGACCCAGTACTTC
once,TRBV18,-,TRBJ2-1,CASSSGEHSYNEQFF,TGTGCCAGCTCATCTGGCGAGCACTCCTACAATGAGCAGTTCTTC
-,TRBV27,-,TRBJ1-5,CASSPVDRISDQPQHF,TGTGCCAGCAGTCCCGTAGACAGGATTAGCGATCAGCCCCAGCATTTT
-,TRBV14,-,TRBJ2-7,CASSNTILSYEQYF,TGTGCCAGCAGCAATACTATTCTCTCCTACGAGCAGTACTTC
-,TRBV19,-,TRBJ2-5,CASSFARDSETQYF,TGTGCCAGTAGTTTTGCCAGGGATTCGGAGACCCAGTACTTC
-,TRBV28,TRBD2,TRBJ2-2,CASSGGLAGVATGELFF,TGTGCCAGCAGTGGCGGACTAGCGGGAGTGGCCACCGGGGAGCTGTTTTTT
-,TRBV6-5,-,TRBJ2-3,CASSYSEQDTQYF,TGTGCCAGCAGTTACTCCGAACAGGATACGCAGTATTTT
-,TRBV7-3,-,TRBJ2-2,CASSLQGPGTGELFF,TGTGCCAGCAGCTTACAGGGACCGGGCACCGGGGAGCTGTTTTTT
-,TRBV19,-,TRBJ1-5,CASSIYGSNQPQHF,TGTGCCAGTAGTATATACGGAAGCAATCAGCCCCAGCATTTT
-,TRBV10-3,-,TRBJ1-4,CAISESKGRGNEKLFF,TGTGCCATCAGTGAGTCTAAAGGCAGGGGTAATGAAAAACTGTTTTTT
-,TRBV9,TRBD2,TRBJ2-1,CASGTSGSYEQFF,TGTGCCAGTGGGACTAGCGGGAGCTATGAGCAGTTCTTC
-,TRBV29-1,TRBD1,TRBJ1-1,CSADRGVDTEAFF,TGCAGCGCTGACAGGGGGGTAGACACTGAAGCTTTCTTT
few,TRBV2,-,TRBJ1-2,CASSEYSWGGYTF,TGTGCCAGCAGTGAATACAGTTGGGGTGGCTACACCTTC
-,TRBV6-1,-,TRBJ1-2,CASNENRDLLRHTF,TGTGCCAGCAACGAAAACCGGGACCTCTTAAGGCACACCTTC
-,TRBV7-3,TRBD1,TRBJ1-1,CASSPGGTDTEAFF,TGTGCCAGCAGCCCAGGGGGTACCGACACTGAAGCTTTCTTT
-,TRBV19,-,TRBJ1-5,CASSQTDISSYSNQPQHF,TGTGCCAGTAGCCAGACGGACATAAGCTCTTATAGCAATCAGCCCCAGCATTTT
-,TRBV5-8,TRBD1,TRBJ2-7,CASSLTGQVTTYEQYF,TGTGCCAGCAGCTTGACCGGACAGGTGACCACCTACGAGCAGTACTTC
few,TRBV5-6,TRBD2,TRBJ2-3,CASSETSGSYTDTQYF,TGTGCCAGCAGCGAGACTAGCGGGAGTTACACAGATACGCAGTATTTT
few,TRBV7-9,-,TRBJ2-7,CASRREDRYEQYF,TGTGCCAGCAGGAGAGAGGACCGCTACGAGCAGTACTTC
-,TRBV10-3,-,TRBJ1-4,CAISNSGTQEKLFF,TGTGCCATCAGTAATTCCGGGACACAAGAAAAACTGTTTTTT
-,TRBV6-1,TRBD2,TRBJ2-2,CASLPSGRGPGELFF,TGTGCCAGCCTTCCAAGCGGGAGAGGGCCCGGGGAGCTGTTTTTT
-,TRBV29-1,TRBD2,TRBJ2-2,CSVGVTGGRELFF,TGCAGCGTTGGGGTGACGGGGGGTCGGGAGCTGTTTTTT
-,TRBV23-1,TRBD1,TRBJ2-3,CASSHLRGQEDTQYF,TGCGCCAGCAGTCACCTCAGGGGGCAGGAAGATACGCAGTATTTT
-,TRBV6-1,-,TRBJ1-2,CASRGAGKAYGYTF,TGTGCCAGCAGAGGGGCAGGGAAGGCCTATGGCTACACCTTC
-,TRBV7-9,-,TRBJ2-7,CASSLGRNYEQYF,TGTGCCAGCAGCTTAGGCAGGAACTACGAGCAGTACTTC
-,TRBV18,-,TRBJ2-2,CASSQVSNTGELFF,TGTGCCAGCTCACAGGTATCGAACACCGGGGAGCTGTTTTTT
-,TRBV28,-,TRBJ1-2,CASSLTPNYGYTF,TGTGCCAGCAGTTTAACTCCTAACTATGGCTACACCTTC
-,TRBV14,-,TRBJ2-1,CASSARSVVAPNYNEQFF,TGTGCCAGCAGCGCCCGGTCGGTGGTCGCGCCGAACTACAATGAGCAGTTCTTC
-,TRBV7-6,-,TRBJ2-2,CASSRSTGELFF,TGTGCCAGCAGCCGAAGCACCGGGGAGCTGTTTTTT
-,TRBV6-1,TRBD1,TRBJ2-3,CASSKATGDQWYTQYF,TGTGCCAGCAGTAAAGCAACAGGGGATCAGTGGTATACGCAGTATTTT
-,TRBV27,TRBD1,TRBJ1-2,CASSRYYRGSYGYTF,TGTGCCAGCAGCCGGTATTACAGGGGTTCCTATGGCTACACCTTC
-,TRBV21-1,-,TRBJ1-5,CASRRQEPGFQSQHF,TGTGCCAGCAGGCGACAGGAACCCGGTTTTCAGTCCCAGCATTTT
-,TRBV19,-,TRBJ1-1,CASSTHQGFGTEAFF,TGTGCCAGTAGTACACACCAGGGGTTCGGCACTGAAGCTTTCTTT